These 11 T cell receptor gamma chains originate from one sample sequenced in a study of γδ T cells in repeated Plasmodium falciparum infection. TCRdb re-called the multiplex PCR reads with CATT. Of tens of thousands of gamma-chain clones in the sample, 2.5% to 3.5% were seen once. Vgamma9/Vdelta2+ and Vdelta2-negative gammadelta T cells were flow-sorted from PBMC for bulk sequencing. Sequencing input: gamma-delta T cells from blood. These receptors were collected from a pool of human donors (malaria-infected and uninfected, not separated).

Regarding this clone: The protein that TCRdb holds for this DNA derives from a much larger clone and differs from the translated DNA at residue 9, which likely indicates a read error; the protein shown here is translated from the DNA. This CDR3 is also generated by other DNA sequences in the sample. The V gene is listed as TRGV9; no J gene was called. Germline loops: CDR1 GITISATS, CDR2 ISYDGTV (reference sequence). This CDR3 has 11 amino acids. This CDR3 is CALWEVRKELF. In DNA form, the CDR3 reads TGTGCCTTGTGGGAGGTACGTAAGGAACTCTTT.

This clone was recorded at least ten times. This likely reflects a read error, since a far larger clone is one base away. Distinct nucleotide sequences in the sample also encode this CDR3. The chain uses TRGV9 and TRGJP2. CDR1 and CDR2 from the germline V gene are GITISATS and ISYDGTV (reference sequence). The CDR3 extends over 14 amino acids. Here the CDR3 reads CALWEVSSDWIKTF. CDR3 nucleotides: TGTGCCTTGTGGGAGGTGAGTAGTGACTGGATCAAGACGTTT.

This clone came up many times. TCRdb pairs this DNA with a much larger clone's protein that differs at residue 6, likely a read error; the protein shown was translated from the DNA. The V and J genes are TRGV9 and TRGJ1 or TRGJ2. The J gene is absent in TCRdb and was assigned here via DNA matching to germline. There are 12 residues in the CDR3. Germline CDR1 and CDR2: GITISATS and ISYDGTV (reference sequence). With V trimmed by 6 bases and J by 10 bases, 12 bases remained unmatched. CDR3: CALWTPLGKKLF. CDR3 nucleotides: TGTGCCTTGTGGACCCCTTTGGGCAAGAAACTCTTT.

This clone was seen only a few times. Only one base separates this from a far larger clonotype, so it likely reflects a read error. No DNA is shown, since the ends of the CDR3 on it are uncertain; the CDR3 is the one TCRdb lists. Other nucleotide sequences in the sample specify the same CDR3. Here the CDR3 reads CALWEQGLRNSLAVEQHLLSQVSIGRIQHF. The V gene call is TRGV9, and the J gene call is absent. The CDR3 region is 30 residues in length, termini included. Germline V gives CDR1 GITISATS, CDR2 ISYDGTV (reference sequence).

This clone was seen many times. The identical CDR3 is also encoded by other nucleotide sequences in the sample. CDR3 nucleotide sequence: TGTGCCACCTGGGACGGGCAGTATTATAAGAAACTCTTT. Translation gives CATWDGQYYKKLF. The chain employs TRGV2 and TRGJ1 or TRGJ2. This CDR3 region has 13 residues. Germline CDR1 reads EGSNGY; CDR2 reads YDSYNSKV. V shed 0 bases, J shed 4 bases, and the junction held 3 bases outside the gene matches.

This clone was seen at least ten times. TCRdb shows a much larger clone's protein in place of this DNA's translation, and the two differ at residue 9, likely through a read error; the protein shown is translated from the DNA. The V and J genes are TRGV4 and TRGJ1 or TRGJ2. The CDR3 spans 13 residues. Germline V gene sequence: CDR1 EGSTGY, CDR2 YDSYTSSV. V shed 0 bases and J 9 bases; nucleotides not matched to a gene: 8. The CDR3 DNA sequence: TGTGCCACCTGGGATGGGCCGTGGTGTAAGAAACTCTTT. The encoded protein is CATWDGPWCKKLF.

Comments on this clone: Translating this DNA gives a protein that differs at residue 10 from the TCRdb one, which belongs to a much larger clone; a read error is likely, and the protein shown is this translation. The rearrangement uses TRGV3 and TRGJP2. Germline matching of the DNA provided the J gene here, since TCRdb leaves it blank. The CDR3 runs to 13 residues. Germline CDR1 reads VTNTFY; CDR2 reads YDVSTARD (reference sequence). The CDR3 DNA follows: TGTGCCACCTGGGACCTGATTGATTGGAACAAGACGTTT. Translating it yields CATWDLIDWNKTF.

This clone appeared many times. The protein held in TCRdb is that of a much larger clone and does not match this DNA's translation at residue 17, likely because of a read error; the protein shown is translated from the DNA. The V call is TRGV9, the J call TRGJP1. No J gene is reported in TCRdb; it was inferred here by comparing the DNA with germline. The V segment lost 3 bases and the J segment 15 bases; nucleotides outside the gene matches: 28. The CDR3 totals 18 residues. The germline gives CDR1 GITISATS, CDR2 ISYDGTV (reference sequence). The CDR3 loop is CALWEPRDPELGKKIKIF. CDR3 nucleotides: TGTGCCTTGTGGGAGCCCAGGGACCCGGAGTTGGGCAAAAAAATCAAGATATTT.

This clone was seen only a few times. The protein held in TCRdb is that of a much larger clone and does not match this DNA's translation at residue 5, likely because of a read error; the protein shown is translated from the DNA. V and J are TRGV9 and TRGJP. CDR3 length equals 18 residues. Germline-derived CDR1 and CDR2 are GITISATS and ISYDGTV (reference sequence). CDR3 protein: CALWGVGSQELGKKIKVF. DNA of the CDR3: TGTGCCTTGTGGGGGGTGGGCTCTCAAGAGTTGGGCAAAAAAATCAAGGTATTT.

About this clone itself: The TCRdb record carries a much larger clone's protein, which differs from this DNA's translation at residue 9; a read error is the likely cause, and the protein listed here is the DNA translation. CDR3 amino acids: CATWDLENHYKKLF. The DNA of the CDR3 is TGTGCCACCTGGGACCTCGAGAATCATTATAAGAAACTCTTT. This chain uses TRGV2 with TRGJ1 or TRGJ2. Assignment of the J gene here rests on matching the DNA to germline, because TCRdb gives none. Germline V gene sequence: CDR1 EGSNGY, CDR2 YDSYNSKV. The CDR3 has 14 residues.

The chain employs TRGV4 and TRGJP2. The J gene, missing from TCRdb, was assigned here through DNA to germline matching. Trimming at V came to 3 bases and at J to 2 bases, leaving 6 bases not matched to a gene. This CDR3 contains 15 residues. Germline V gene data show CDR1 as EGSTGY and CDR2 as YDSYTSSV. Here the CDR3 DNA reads TGTGCCACCTGGGATTTTGCAAGTAGTGATTGGATCAAGACGTTT. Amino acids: CATWDFASSDWIKTF.